This T cell receptor beta chain was sequenced in a study of Graves' ophthalmopathy and Graves' hyperthyroidism. Study-wide context: Stable hyperthyroidism meant no ophthalmopathy within 18 months of follow-up. Whole-study results and caveats: Blood shared most expanded thyroid clonotypes above 0.001 frequency. Ophthalmopathy could be told apart from stable hyperthyroidism by a 13-signature model (under 90% sensitivity, around 79% specificity).

In the case of this clonotype: The antigen is undetermined.

Germline CDR1 reads MGHDK; CDR2 reads SYGVNS. The length of the CDR3 is 11 residues. Trimming pared 3 bases from V and 14 bases from J, leaving 8 bases between. Clinical symptoms and serum thyroxine were used for diagnosis; TRAb, thyroid ultrasound and orbital computed tomography were also relied on. Amplified TCR beta CDR3 regions were obtained using RNA transcripts as template. Second-round multiplex PCR followed a first-round RT-PCR using HTBI primers. TCRdb re-derived calls from the multiplex PCR reads in MiXCR, one entry per CDR3 protein. The table has 1 million to 1.3 million distinct CDR3 sequences, roughly two fifths seen once.

This receptor was obtained from an adult man with Graves' hyperthyroidism. The chain has TRBV25-1 and TRBJ1-6, with D perhaps TRBD1 (5 bases). The specimen was peripheral blood or thyroid tissue (not recorded which). CDR3 DNA sequence: TGTGCCAGCAGTGAGGGGGGATCCCTCCACTTT. Protein: CASSEGGSLHF.